A selection of T cell receptor beta chains follows, all from one sample in a study of identical twins. TCRdb processed the 5' RACE reads anew with MiXCR; each CDR3 protein has one entry. This table holds around 500,000 distinct CDR3 sequences, approximately 15% found once. A further study also used this sample, focusing on yellow fever vaccine responses in identical twins.

Sequencing input: CD4+ T cells sorted from blood. Receptor source: a young woman in good health. Both conserved end residues are part of each CDR3.

J | V | CDR3
TRBJ2-7 | TRBV5-1 | CASSLLTGAYEQYF
TRBJ2-2 | TRBV3-1 | CASSQEGPRAGELFF
TRBJ2-2 | TRBV19 | CASTAGTGELFF
TRBJ2-1 | TRBV11-2 | CASSPTPSGRAYNEQFF
TRBJ2-3 | TRBV20-1 | CSASPAREGLPDTQYF
TRBJ2-2 | TRBV15 | CATSRVWGDTGELFF
TRBJ2-7 | TRBV9 | CASSAGQATYEQYF
TRBJ2-5 | TRBV9 | CASSVLGDARQETQYF
TRBJ2-1 | TRBV2 | CASTRTPSYNEQFF
TRBJ1-4 | TRBV6-1 | CASSSGTLGEKLFF
TRBJ2-1 | TRBV18 | CASSSLNEQFF
TRBJ2-5 | TRBV28 | CASRLQGAETQYF
TRBJ2-2 | TRBV7-9 | CASSSTGEPGELFF
TRBJ2-1 | TRBV6-1 | CASRPSGSGHEQFF
TRBJ2-1 | TRBV20-1 | CSASKGYNEQFF
TRBJ1-1 | TRBV5-5 | CASSSNPGARPNTEAFF
TRBJ2-2 | TRBV5-1 | CASSLYPSGITGELFF
TRBJ1-2 | TRBV12-3/TRBV12-4 | CASNRDNYGYTF